The present TCR beta chain was sequenced within a study of blood T cell repertoires in COVID-19. Overall study: From the United States, Italy and Spain came samples of acute and convalescent COVID-19.

In the study's own analysis: By means of reference gene primer amplification, nucleated cell counts were estimated. Profiling relied on immunoSEQ multiplex PCR, and the TCRdb table lists in-frame clones only, not all of them. V and J calls and clone size are those listed in that table; D and trimming were worked out from the DNA. The sample gives roughly 180,000 clones, around 76% of which show up once; just over 8.5% is in the top ten. J was trimmed by 3 bases and V by 5 bases; bases with no gene match: 5. This CDR3 region has 14 residues. Germline CDR1 is MNHEY and CDR2 is SVGEGT. This chain uses TRBV6-2 or TRBV6-3 with TRBJ1-2, with 8 nucleotides matching TRBD1. The sample consisted of peripheral blood. The TCR originated in a woman aged 45 to 65 with active or convalescent COVID-19. The CDR3: CASSGTGGHYGYTF. CDR3 nucleotide sequence: TGTGCCAGCAGTGGAACAGGGGGTCACTATGGCTACACCTTC.